Shown below are 18 T cell receptor beta chains from a single sample sequenced in a study of T cells after posttransplantation cyclophosphamide. Clones were read by immunoSEQ multiplex PCR, and TCRdb kept only the in-frame ones, dropping some. The table lists roughly 35,000 clones, with no singletons. Source material: PBMCs. These TCRs come from a girl aged 10 to 17 in good health, CMV-negative, and a related stem cell transplant donor.

This clone came up many times. The CDR3 loop reads CASSPQGRADGYTF. The CDR3 bases are TGCGCCAGCAGCCCCCAAGGCAGGGCAGATGGCTACACCTTC. The genes are TRBV4-1 and TRBJ1-2, with D possibly matching TRBD1 (5 bases). CDR3 length: 14 amino acids. Germline values: CDR1 MGHRA, CDR2 YSYEKL. V lost 4 bases to trimming and J lost 6 bases, with 15 bases between them.

This clone has a count of ten or more. The gene calls are TRBV11-3 and TRBJ2-1; TRBD2 matches 7 bases. The CDR3 is 18 amino acids. The germline CDR1 and CDR2 sequences are SGHNT and YENEEA. V shed 1 base, J shed 0 bases, and the junction held 9 bases outside the gene matches. CDR3 loop: CASSLGPSGASSYNEQFF. Written as DNA, the CDR3 is TGTGCCAGCAGCTTAGGTCCAAGCGGGGCAAGCTCCTACAATGAGCAGTTCTTC.

This clone was picked up many times. The V call is TRBV18, the J call TRBJ1-3; tentative D call: TRBD1 (6 bases). Germline V gives CDR1 KGHSH, CDR2 LQKENI. This CDR3 has 15 amino acids. V lost 6 bases, J lost 0 bases, and 12 bases lay in between. This chain's CDR3 is CASSKTGISGNTIYF. CDR3 in DNA: TGTGCCAGCTCGAAGACAGGTATCTCTGGAAACACCATATATTTT.

V gene TRBV29-1 combines with J gene TRBJ2-1, with 7 bases matching TRBD2. V dropped 4 bases and J dropped 0; count of bases not matched to a gene: 9. The CDR3 is 16 residues long. The V gene's germline CDR1 is SQVTM and CDR2 ANQGSEA. The CDR3 region is CSVAQLAASSYNEQFF. The CDR3 coding sequence is TGCAGCGTTGCCCAGCTAGCGGCTAGCTCCTACAATGAGCAGTTCTTC.

In its sample, this clone was seen a few times. This chain uses TRBV13 with TRBJ2-7; D remains unclear. The CDR3 runs 12 residues. V lost 5 bases and J lost 6, with 11 bases in between. CDR1 and CDR2 (germline): PRHDT, FYEKMQ (reference sequence). The DNA of the CDR3 is TGTGCCAGCAGCCCTTACCCGAGCGAGCAGTACTTC. It specifies CASSPYPSEQYF.

This clone was picked up many times. The gene calls are TRBV5-5 and TRBJ2-1; D call uncertain. With 2 bases removed from V and 4 bases from J, the gap between germline ends came to 4 bases. The CDR3 has 12 residues. Looked up from germline, CDR1 is SGHKS and CDR2 is YYEKEE (reference sequence). As DNA, the CDR3 is TGTGCCAGCAGCTTCGTTTACAATGAGCAGTTCTTC. Translation: CASSFVYNEQFF. The variable domain in full, completed from reference TRBV5-5 and TRBJ2-1, reads DAGVTQSPTHLIKTRGQQVTLRCSPISGHKSVSWYQQVLGQGPQFIFQYYEKEERGRGNFPDRFSARQFPNYSSELNVNALLLGDSALYLCASSFVYNEQFFGPGTRLTVL.

At least ten counts were recorded for this clone. The rearrangement links TRBV11-2 to TRBJ2-5; D is perhaps TRBD2 (7 bases). Germline lookup yields CDR1 SGHAT and CDR2 FQNNGV. The CDR3 consists of 16 residues. V was shortened by 6 bases and J by 5 bases, with 22 bases between the two germline ends. In DNA form, the CDR3 reads TGTGCCAGCAGAGGGGGGGGTGGAGGAACAGGGGAGACCCAGTACTTC. The encoded protein is CASRGGGGGTGETQYF.

The V call is TRBV7-6, the J call TRBJ2-7; 7 bases agree with TRBD1. The CDR3 length is 15 residues. Germline values: CDR1 SGHVS, CDR2 FNYEAQ. Trimming removed 2 bases from V and 3 bases from J; junction bases left unmatched: 7. CDR3 DNA: TGTGCCAGCAGCTTATTACAGGGGATCTTCTACGAGCAGTACTTC. It is translated as CASSLLQGIFYEQYF. The whole variable domain, remainder taken from reference TRBV7-6 and TRBJ2-7, is GAGVSQSPRYKVTKRGQDVALRCDPISGHVSLYWYRQALGQGPEFLTYFNYEAQQDKSGLPNDRFSAERPEGSISTLTIQRTEQRDSAMYRCASSLLQGIFYEQYFGPGTRLTVT.

This clone was seen only a few times. The genes are TRBV12-1 and TRBJ1-2; the table's D gene call, TRBD1, was not cross checked with the DNA. TRBV12-1 represents a pseudogene. This CDR3 is 15 amino acids long. CDR3 sequence: CASSCSSGQNYGYTF. CDR3 in DNA: TGTGCCAGCAGCTGTTCGTCGGGACAGAACTATGGCTACACCTTC.

In this sample, this clone turned up many times. The chain combines TRBV29-1 with TRBJ2-1; D possibly corresponds to TRBD2 (5 bases). V gave up 2 bases and J gave up 7 bases, with 12 bases separating them. This CDR3 region has 13 residues. Germline lookup yields CDR1 SQVTM and CDR2 ANQGSEA. The chain's CDR3 is CSVENLAGNEQFF. CDR3 in DNA: TGCAGCGTTGAAAATCTAGCAGGTAATGAGCAGTTCTTC.

This clone was seen at least ten times. Other DNA sequences in this sample translate to the same CDR3. The V and J genes are TRBV9 and TRBJ2-7; 7 bases map to TRBD1. The germline CDR1 and CDR2 sequences are SGDLS and YYNGEE. This CDR3 comprises 14 residues. Trimming at V came to 2 bases and at J to 2 bases, leaving 4 bases not matched to a gene. For the CDR3, the DNA is TGTGCCAGCAGCGTTGGGACAGTGACCTACGAGCAGTACTTC. Encoded protein: CASSVGTVTYEQYF.

The table lists this clone with many counts. The V gene is TRBV10-2, the J gene TRBJ2-5, with D perhaps TRBD2 (5 bases). The ends were cut back, 2 bases at V and 3 bases at J, with 19 bases in the middle. This CDR3 has 17 residues. Germline V lookup: CDR1 WSHSY, CDR2 SAAADI. As DNA, the CDR3 is TGCGCCAGCAGTGAGCCTCAAGGTGGGAGATTGGAAGAGACCCAGTACTTC. Its translation: CASSEPQGGRLEETQYF.

In this sample, this clone turned up many times. The chain is built from TRBV30 and TRBJ1-3; weak D call: TRBD1 (5 bases). The CDR3 totals 13 residues. In germline, CDR1 is GTSNPN, CDR2 SVGIG (reference sequence). V was trimmed by 5 bases and J by 0 bases, leaving 8 bases between them. CDR3 protein: CAWGAFSGNTIYF. For the CDR3, the DNA is TGTGCCTGGGGGGCCTTCTCTGGAAACACCATATATTTT. Filled out from reference TRBV30 and TRBJ1-3, the complete variable domain reads SQTIHQWPATLVQPVGSPLSLECTVEGTSNPNLYWYRQAAGRGLQLLFYSVGIGQISSEVPQNLSASRPQDRQFILSSKKLLLSDSGFYLCAWGAFSGNTIYFGEGSWLTVV.

At least ten counts were recorded for this clone. The chain recombines TRBV19 with TRBJ1-5; no clear D gene. CDR3 length: 14 amino acids. The V gene's germline CDR1 is LNHDA and CDR2 SQIVND (reference sequence). Trimming cost V 7 bases and J 0 bases, with 10 bases left between them. The CDR3 here is CASKWTDSNQPQHF. The DNA of the CDR3 is TGTGCCAGTAAGTGGACTGATAGCAATCAGCCCCAGCATTTT. Looking up the rest from reference TRBV19 and TRBJ1-5 gives the full variable domain: DGGITQSPKYLFRKEGQNVTLSCEQNLNHDAMYWYRQDPGQGLRLIYYSQIVNDFQKGDIAEGYSVSREKKESFPLTVTSAQKNPTAFYLCASKWTDSNQPQHFGDGTRLSIL.

The chain uses TRBV30 and TRBJ1-6, with 7 bases fitting TRBD1. Germline V gene data show CDR1 as GTSNPN and CDR2 as SVGIG (reference sequence). The CDR3 extends over 15 amino acids. V lost 0 bases to trimming and J lost 7 bases; unmatched junction nucleotides: 6. The DNA for the CDR3 is TGTGCCTGGAGTGTGGAGGGGGCGAACAATTCACCCCTCCACTTT. Translation: CAWSVEGANNSPLHF.

This clone was picked up many times. The chain joins TRBV28 to TRBJ1-4; maybe TRBD1 (5 bases). The CDR3 runs to 15 residues. Per germline, CDR1 MDHEN and CDR2 SYDVKM. V was shortened by 5 bases and J by 8 bases, with 18 bases between the two germline ends. CDR3 nucleotides: TGTGCCAGCAGTCCCGGGGGGTTGTGGGGGGAAAAACTGTTTTTT. Encoded protein: CASSPGGLWGEKLFF.

This clone was seen ten or more times. The chain joins TRBV6-6 to TRBJ2-7, with a weak D call TRBD2 (6 bases). Trimming pared 2 bases from V and 5 bases from J, leaving 13 bases between. The CDR3 is made up of 14 amino acids. Germline V lookup: CDR1 MNHNY, CDR2 SVGAGI (reference sequence). The CDR3 is CASSYTGGRNEQYF. The CDR3 DNA reads as TGTGCCAGCAGTTACACCGGGGGAAGGAACGAGCAGTACTTC.

At least ten counts were recorded for this clone. The chain couples TRBV30 to TRBJ2-3, with D possibly matching TRBD1 (5 bases). The V gene lost 0 bases and the J gene lost 6 bases, with 7 bases spanning the gap. The CDR3 length is 12 residues. CDR1 GTSNPN and CDR2 SVGIG come from the germline V gene (reference sequence). Here the CDR3 reads CAWSVKGDTQYF. Here the CDR3 DNA reads TGTGCCTGGAGTGTAAAGGGGGATACGCAGTATTTT.